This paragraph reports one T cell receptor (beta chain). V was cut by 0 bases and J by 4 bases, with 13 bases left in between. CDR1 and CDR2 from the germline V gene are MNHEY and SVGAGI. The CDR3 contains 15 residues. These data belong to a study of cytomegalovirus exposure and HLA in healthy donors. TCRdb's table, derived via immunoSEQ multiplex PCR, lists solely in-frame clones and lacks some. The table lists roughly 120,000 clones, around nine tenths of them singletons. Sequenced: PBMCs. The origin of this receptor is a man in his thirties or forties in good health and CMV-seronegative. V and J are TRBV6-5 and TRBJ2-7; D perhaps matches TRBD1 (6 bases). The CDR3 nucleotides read TGTGCCAGCAGTTACTCGTTAACAGGGAAATACGAGCAGTACTTC. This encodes CASSYSLTGKYEQYF.